This entry lists 9 T cell receptor beta chains sequenced from one sample in a study of regulatory T cells in long-lasting Graves disease. The time point: newly diagnosed GD, antithyroid drugs for less than 3 months. Isolated PBMC RNA provided the starting material for the TCR library. Building the TCR beta libraries relied on iRepertoire HTBI primers, and CDR3 regions underwent Arm-PCR. Each CDR3 protein gets one entry after TCRdb re-called the multiplex PCR reads with MiXCR. The sample carries about 370,000 distinct CDR3 sequences, around 15% recorded once. Sample: peripheral blood mononuclear cells (PBMCs), taken at new diagnosis, from a patient treated with antithyroid drugs. The receptor set was obtained from a female donor with Graves disease.

The count of this clonotype is one. V usage is TRBV20-1 and J usage is TRBJ2-7; TRBD1 aligns across 10 bases. Germline V CDR1 and CDR2: DFQATT, SNEGSKA (reference sequence). J was trimmed by 4 bases and V by 1 base; bases with no gene match: 7. The CDR3 loop spans 15 amino acids. CDR3 nucleotides: TGCAGTGCTAGAGTACCGGGACAGGGGCCTTACGAGCAGTACTTC. Amino acids: CSARVPGQGPYEQYF.

The V and J genes are TRBV4-3 and TRBJ2-7, with TRBD2 identical over 10 bases. V shed 0 bases, J shed 4 bases, and the junction held 3 bases outside the gene matches. The V gene's germline CDR1 is LGHNA and CDR2 YSLEER. This CDR3 region has 15 residues. CDR3 region: CASSQDTSGMYEQYF. CDR3 in DNA: TGCGCCAGCAGCCAAGATACTAGCGGGATGTACGAGCAGTACTTC.

Many counts were recorded for this clonotype. The chain is built from TRBV5-6 and TRBJ1-1; D call uncertain. Trimming took 4 bases from V and 4 from J, leaving 11 bases between them. Looked up from germline, CDR1 is SGHDT and CDR2 is YYEEEE. This CDR3 comprises 13 residues. In DNA form, the CDR3 reads TGTGCCAGCAGCCTAGGGTTGGGCACTGAAGCTTTCTTT. This encodes CASSLGLGTEAFF. The complete variable domain, with remaining parts taken from reference TRBV5-6 and TRBJ1-1, reads DAGVTQSPTHLIKTRGQQVTLRCSPKSGHDTVSWYQQALGQGPQFIFQYYEEEERQRGNFPDRFSGHQFPNYSSELNVNALLLGDSALYLCASSLGLGTEAFFGQGTRLTVV.

This clonotype was counted at least ten times. This sequence joins TRBV2 and TRBJ2-1, with 10 bases fitting TRBD2. The CDR3 is made up of 17 amino acids. Germline V lookup: CDR1 SNHLY, CDR2 FYNNEI. V was clipped by 4 bases and J by 9 bases; unmatched bases: 15. The CDR3 sequence: CASSVVELAGTPGEQFF. The CDR3 bases are TGTGCCAGCAGTGTAGTAGAACTAGCGGGGACCCCGGGTGAGCAGTTCTTC.

In its sample, this clonotype was seen many times. The V call is TRBV30, the J call TRBJ2-3; 8 positions match TRBD2. J was trimmed by 1 base and V by 1 base; bases with no gene match: 4. Germline loops: CDR1 GTSNPN, CDR2 SVGIG (reference sequence). The CDR3 loop spans 15 amino acids. The CDR3 DNA reads TGTGCCTGGAGTGGACTAGCGATACGCACAGATACGCAGTATTTT. It translates to CAWSGLAIRTDTQYF.

This clonotype appeared many times. V and J are TRBV5-4 and TRBJ2-5; 12 bases fit TRBD2. The junction had 4 bases not matched to a gene; V was cut back by 4 bases and J by 0 bases. Germline CDR1 and CDR2: SGHNT and YYREEE (reference sequence). The CDR3 consists of 16 residues. DNA for the CDR3: TGTGCCAGCAGCCACGGACTAGCGGGGTACCAAGAGACCCAGTACTTC. It translates to CASSHGLAGYQETQYF.

This clonotype occurred many times. The chain carries TRBV27 and TRBJ1-1, with 9 bases fitting TRBD1. V gave up 6 bases and J gave up 1 base; unmatched junction bases: 3. This CDR3 is built from 14 residues. Germline assignment: CDR1 MNHEY and CDR2 SMNVEV (reference sequence). The CDR3 reads CASSWTGENTEAFF. The CDR3 DNA reads as TGTGCCAGCAGCTGGACAGGGGAGAACACTGAAGCTTTCTTT.

This clonotype was recorded at least ten times. This rearrangement joins TRBV11-1 to TRBJ1-1; 7 bases fit TRBD1. The CDR3 contains 16 residues. V gave up 2 bases and J gave up 2 bases; unmatched junction bases: 8. Looked up from germline, CDR1 is SGHAT and CDR2 is FQDESV (reference sequence). CDR3 sequence: CASSLISGQANTEAFF. In nucleotides, the CDR3 is TGTGCCAGCAGCTTAATCTCCGGACAGGCTAACACTGAAGCTTTCTTT.

This chain joins TRBV12-3 or TRBV12-4 and TRBJ1-1, with D possibly being TRBD1 (6 bases). There are 22 residues in the CDR3. V gave up 4 bases and J gave up 1 base, with 34 bases separating them. The CDR3 region has the DNA TGTGCCAGCAGTTACGCTACGCGGGGGGACATCAGGGTTATCACTCGGAACACTGAAGCTTTCTTT. Translation gives CASSYATRGDIRVITRNTEAFF.